Below, 24 T cell receptor beta chains from the same sample are listed, as sequenced in a study of cytomegalovirus exposure and HLA in healthy donors. Vbeta (60) and Jbeta (13) primers were used in the PCR. TCRdb's table, derived via immunoSEQ multiplex PCR, lists solely in-frame clones and lacks some. Among roughly 200,000 clones listed, about 82% were seen once. Sequencing used PBMCs. The receptors come from a man aged 25 to 45 in good health and CMV-seronegative.

With respect to this clone: This clone may be a read error of a much larger clone one base away. The rearrangement links TRBV28 to TRBJ1-5, with 8 bases aligning to TRBD1. V lost 4 bases, J lost 2 bases, and 1 base stayed unmatched. Germline assignment: CDR1 MDHEN and CDR2 SYDVKM. This CDR3 is 14 amino acids long. Written as DNA, the CDR3 is TGTGCCAGCAGTTCGACAGGGGGCAATCAGCCCCAGCATTTT. It is translated as CASSSTGGNQPQHF.

CDR3: CASSSRTGGTYEQYF. The DNA for the CDR3 is TGTGCCAGCAGCTCGCGGACAGGCGGAACCTACGAGCAGTACTTC. This chain connects TRBV14 to TRBJ2-7; 7 positions match TRBD1. Germline V CDR1 and CDR2: SGHDN, FVKESK. The CDR3 totals 15 residues. The V and J ends lost 5 bases and 2 bases, in that order; junction bases with no gene match: 9.

The rearrangement joins TRBV14 to TRBJ2-7, with 8 bases identical to TRBD1. Per the germline V gene, CDR1 is SGHDN and CDR2 is FVKESK. The CDR3 has 15 residues. The junction had 8 bases not matched to a gene; V was cut back by 1 base and J by 6 bases. The CDR3 spells CASSQGSDRVSEQYF. The CDR3 region has the DNA TGTGCCAGCAGCCAAGGCTCGGACAGGGTTAGCGAGCAGTACTTC.

This clone was detected only a few times. The J gene is TRBJ2-5, the V gene TRBV5-4, with D possibly TRBD2 on 7 matching bases. Germline CDR1 SGHNT, CDR2 YYREEE (reference sequence). The CDR3 length is 14 residues. V lost 4 bases, J lost 4 bases, and 14 bases lay in between. In DNA form, the CDR3 reads TGTGCCAGCAGCCGGGAGAGGGGGGGAGAGACCCAGTACTTC. Protein: CASSRERGGETQYF.

This rearrangement joins TRBV7-9 to TRBJ1-1; D call uncertain. CDR1 and CDR2 from the germline V gene are SEHNR and FQNEAQ (reference sequence). CDR3 length: 14 amino acids. Trimming took 4 bases from V and 7 from J, leaving 16 bases between them. The DNA of the CDR3 is TGTGCCAGCAGCTCTCACCGGGATCTATTTGAAGCTTTCTTT. Its translation: CASSSHRDLFEAFF.

This clone has a single count. The chain links TRBV28 to TRBJ2-7; possible D gene TRBD1, 6 bases. This CDR3 has 14 residues. Germline CDR1 and CDR2: MDHEN and SYDVKM. Trimming cost V 10 bases and J 6 bases, with 22 bases left between them. CDR3 region: CATQRGIGRSEQYF. CDR3 sequence (DNA): TGTGCCACCCAAAGGGGGATAGGCCGGAGCGAGCAGTACTTC.

This clone was found once. This chain connects TRBV5-8 to TRBJ2-5; TRBD1 matches at 7 bases. The end of the DNA is better explained by TRBJ2-7, so the J call may be wrong. The germline gives CDR1 SGHTS, CDR2 YDEGEE. The CDR3 spans 14 residues. The CDR3 is CASSSPGTAYEQYF. The CDR3 nucleotides read TGTGCCAGCAGCTCCCCCGGGACAGCCTACGAGCAGTACTTC.

This clone was observed once. This chain joins TRBV2 and TRBJ2-1, with 15 bases fitting TRBD2. V gave up 0 bases and J gave up 0 bases; unmatched junction bases: 12. The CDR3 is 22 amino acids. Germline V gene sequence: CDR1 SNHLY, CDR2 FYNNEI. The CDR3 DNA sequence: TGTGCCAGCAGTGAAGCCATACCGGGACTAGCGGGGGGTCGGAGCTCCTACAATGAGCAGTTCTTC. It codes for CASSEAIPGLAGGRSSYNEQFF.

The chain combines TRBV28 with TRBJ2-4; D might be TRBD2 (6 bases). Germline CDR1 is MDHEN and CDR2 is SYDVKM. Deletions cut 3 bases from V and 1 base from J, with 7 bases between. This CDR3 spans 14 amino acids. The CDR3 DNA reads TGTGCCAGCAGTTTGGGGGGTGCCAAAAACATTCAGTACTTC. Its translation is CASSLGGAKNIQYF. Based on the CDR3 plus reference TRBV28 and TRBJ2-4, the full variable domain is DVKVTQSSRYLVKRTGEKVFLECVQDMDHENMFWYRQDPGLGLRLIYFSYDVKMKEKGDIPEGYSVSREKKERFSLILESASTNQTSMYLCASSLGGAKNIQYFGAGTRLSVL.

V is TRBV13 and J is TRBJ2-7; 10 nucleotides agree with TRBD1. CDR3 length: 17 amino acids. Germline trimming cut 5 bases from V and 0 bases from J; bases unmatched to any gene: 10. CDR1 and CDR2 (germline): PRHDT, FYEKMQ (reference sequence). The CDR3 DNA is TGTGCCAGCAGCCGACAGGGGGCCTCTGCCGGCTCCTACGAGCAGTACTTC. Translation gives CASSRQGASAGSYEQYF. The full variable domain, its missing parts supplied by reference TRBV13 and TRBJ2-7, is AAGVIQSPRHLIKEKRETATLKCYPIPRHDTVYWYQQGPGQDPQFLISFYEKMQSDKGSIPDRFSAQQFSDYHSELNMSSLELGDSALYFCASSRQGASAGSYEQYFGPGTRLTVT.

The J gene is TRBJ2-7, the V gene TRBV9, with TRBD1 matching 9 bases. The CDR3 loop spans 15 amino acids. Trimming cost V 4 bases and J 0 bases; bases outside gene matches: 5. In germline, CDR1 is SGDLS, CDR2 YYNGEE. For the CDR3, the DNA is TGTGCCAGCAGCTACGGACAGGGGAGCTCCTACGAGCAGTACTTC. This sequence encodes CASSYGQGSSYEQYF.

As DNA, the CDR3 is TGCGCCAGCAGCCAAGATCGCGGACAATCGGGAAAACTGTTTTTT. It translates to CASSQDRGQSGKLFF. The genes are TRBV4-3 and TRBJ1-4; D is perhaps TRBD1 (5 bases). Germline V lookup: CDR1 LGHNA, CDR2 YSLEER. Trimming pared 0 bases from V and 10 bases from J, leaving 15 bases between. The CDR3 extends over 15 amino acids.

V and J are TRBV5-1 and TRBJ2-5, with unresolved D. V shed 0 bases and J shed 5 bases, with 8 bases lying between them. Germline assignment: CDR1 SGHRS and CDR2 YFSETQ. The CDR3 is 13 residues long. The chain's CDR3 is CASSLGVGETQYF. In DNA form, the CDR3 reads TGCGCCAGCAGCTTGGGGGTCGGGGAGACCCAGTACTTC.

V usage is TRBV7-2 and J usage is TRBJ1-5; D possibly corresponds to TRBD1 (5 bases). CDR1 is SGHTA, CDR2 FQGNSA, per germline. Trimming cost V 1 base and J 3 bases, with 10 bases left between them. The CDR3 consists of 15 residues. CDR3 nucleotide sequence: TGTGCCAGCAGCTTAGGGCGACAGTCCAATCAGCCCCAGCATTTT. It codes for CASSLGRQSNQPQHF.

This rearrangement joins TRBV27 to TRBJ2-5; D gene unclear. V lost 2 bases, J lost 1 base, and 5 bases lay in between. This CDR3 is built from 13 residues. The germline CDR1 and CDR2 sequences are MNHEY and SMNVEV (reference sequence). CDR3 sequence (DNA): TGTGCCAGCAGTTTACTTTTCCAAGAGACCCAGTACTTC. Translation: CASSLLFQETQYF.

V gene TRBV28 combines with J gene TRBJ2-7; possible D gene TRBD2, 6 bases. There are 16 residues in the CDR3. The V gene lost 6 bases and the J gene lost 7 bases, with 25 bases spanning the gap. Germline V gene data show CDR1 as MDHEN and CDR2 as SYDVKM. The CDR3 is CASSLLPKGLGGEQYF. In nucleotides, the CDR3 is TGTGCCAGCAGCCTTCTCCCGAAGGGACTCGGAGGGGAGCAGTACTTC. The variable domain in full, completed from reference TRBV28 and TRBJ2-7, reads DVKVTQSSRYLVKRTGEKVFLECVQDMDHENMFWYRQDPGLGLRLIYFSYDVKMKEKGDIPEGYSVSREKKERFSLILESASTNQTSMYLCASSLLPKGLGGEQYFGPGTRLTVT.

This clone was observed a handful of times. The V gene is TRBV6-5, the J gene TRBJ1-1, with TRBD1 matching 7 bases. This CDR3 is 15 amino acids long. V trimming: 6 bases; J trimming: 0 bases; junction bases outside the gene matches: 7. CDR1 and CDR2 from the germline V gene are MNHEY and SVGAGI. Here the CDR3 reads CASRTGDSLNTEAFF. In DNA, the CDR3 is TGTGCCAGCAGAACGGGGGACAGTTTGAACACTGAAGCTTTCTTT.

A note on this clone: The sample contains more than one DNA sequence encoding this CDR3. The chain uses TRBV28 and TRBJ1-2, with a tentative D call TRBD1 (6 bases). V was trimmed by 8 bases and J by 4 bases, leaving 8 bases between them. The CDR3 runs 11 residues. Germline lookup yields CDR1 MDHEN and CDR2 SYDVKM. CDR3 amino acids: CASGQSYGYTF. CDR3 in DNA: TGTGCCAGCGGACAGAGCTATGGCTACACCTTC.

CDR3 nucleotides: TGTGCTAGTGCCTCCTTGACTAGCGGGAGGGCTCAAGAGACCCAGTACTTC. Encoded protein: CASASLTSGRAQETQYF. J is TRBJ2-5 and V is TRBV12-5; TRBD2 matches 14 bases. CDR1 is LGHNT and CDR2 is FRNRAP in the germline V gene. The CDR3 is made up of 17 amino acids. Trimming cost V 7 bases and J 2 bases; bases outside gene matches: 9. The full variable domain, completed using reference TRBV12-5 and TRBJ2-5, is DARVTQTPRHKVTEMGQEVTMRCQPILGHNTVFWYRQTMMQGLELLAYFRNRAPLDDSGMPKDRFSAEMPDATLATLKIQPSEPRDSAVYFCASASLTSGRAQETQYFGPGTRLLVL.

The chain is built from TRBV19 and TRBJ2-3, with D perhaps TRBD1 (5 bases). Germline assignment: CDR1 LNHDA and CDR2 SQIVND (reference sequence). This CDR3 is built from 15 residues. The germline V and J ends were trimmed by 4 bases and 0 bases, with 11 bases remaining between them. CDR3 in amino acids: CASSTIGASTDTQYF. CDR3 DNA: TGTGCCAGTAGTACCATAGGGGCTAGCACAGATACGCAGTATTTT.

The chain combines TRBV11-2 with TRBJ2-3; 7 nucleotides agree with TRBD2. The CDR3 totals 17 residues. V was pared by 6 bases and J by 2 bases, with 14 bases of the junction left unmatched. From germline, CDR1 is SGHAT and CDR2 FQNNGV. The CDR3 protein is CASRYDPGLIPTDTQYF. The CDR3 bases are TGTGCCAGCAGATACGACCCGGGACTAATACCCACAGATACGCAGTATTTT.

The rearrangement links TRBV19 to TRBJ2-2, with a possible D match to TRBD2 (6 bases). The V and J ends lost 5 bases and 3 bases respectively, with 16 bases between them. Germline V lookup: CDR1 LNHDA, CDR2 SQIVND (reference sequence). This CDR3 has 16 amino acids. The CDR3 nucleotides are TGTGCCAGTAGTCCCCGTGGGGACTGGGACACCGGGGAGCTGTTTTTT. Translated, it gives CASSPRGDWDTGELFF.

This clone was counted only a few times. The CDR3 nucleotides are TGTGCCAGCAGCTTACGGCCGAGGGTGCCGGGTAATGAAAAACTGTTTTTT. Translated, it gives CASSLRPRVPGNEKLFF. The chain combines TRBV7-9 with TRBJ1-4; D unresolved. Germline V lookup: CDR1 SEHNR, CDR2 FQNEAQ (reference sequence). This CDR3 has 17 residues. V was clipped by 2 bases and J by 4 bases, with 17 bases between them.

This clone appeared once. This chain links TRBV27 with TRBJ2-7, with TRBD2 identical over 8 bases. V lost 5 bases and J lost 1; bases outside the gene matches: 7. Germline V CDR1 and CDR2: MNHEY, SMNVEV (reference sequence). This CDR3 has 15 amino acids. CDR3 sequence: CASSLERGRSYEQYF. The CDR3 DNA reads as TGTGCCAGCAGTCTAGAGCGGGGGCGATCCTACGAGCAGTACTTC.